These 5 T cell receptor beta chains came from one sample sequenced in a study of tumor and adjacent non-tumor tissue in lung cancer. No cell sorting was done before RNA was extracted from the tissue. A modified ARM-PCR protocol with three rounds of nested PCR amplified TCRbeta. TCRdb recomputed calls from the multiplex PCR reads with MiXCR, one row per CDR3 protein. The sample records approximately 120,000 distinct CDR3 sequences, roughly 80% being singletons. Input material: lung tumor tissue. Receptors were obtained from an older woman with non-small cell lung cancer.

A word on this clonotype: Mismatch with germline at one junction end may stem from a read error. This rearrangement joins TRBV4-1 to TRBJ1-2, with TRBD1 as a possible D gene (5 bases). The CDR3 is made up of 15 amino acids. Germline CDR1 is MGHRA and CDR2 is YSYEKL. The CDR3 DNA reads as TGCGTCAGCAGCCCGCTGACAGCAACTCCCTATGACTACACCTTC. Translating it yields CVSSPLTATPYDYTF.

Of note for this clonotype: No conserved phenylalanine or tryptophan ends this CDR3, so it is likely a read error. The chain's CDR3 is CAGSLELTNGSLNEQFI. The CDR3 DNA sequence: TGTGCCGGCAGTTTAGAGTTGACTAACGGGAGCCTCAATGAGCAGTTCATC. V is TRBV11-2 and J is TRBJ2-1, with TRBD2 as a possible D gene (6 bases). The CDR3 runs to 17 residues. Germline-derived CDR1 and CDR2 are SGHAT and FQNNGV.

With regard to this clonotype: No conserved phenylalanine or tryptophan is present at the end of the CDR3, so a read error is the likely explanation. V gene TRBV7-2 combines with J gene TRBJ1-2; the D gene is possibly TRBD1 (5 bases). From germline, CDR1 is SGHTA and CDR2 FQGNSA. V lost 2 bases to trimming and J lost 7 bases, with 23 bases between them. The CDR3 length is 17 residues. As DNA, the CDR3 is TGTGCCAGCAGCTTATCCCCATTCCGACAGCCTCGCTTTGGCTACACCCTC. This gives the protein CASSLSPFRQPRFGYTL.

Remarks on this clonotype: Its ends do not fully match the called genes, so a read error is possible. Here the CDR3 reads CASSLVGGYTKAFF. In DNA form, the CDR3 reads TGTGCCAGCAGCTTGGTGGGAGGATACACTAAAGCTTTCTTT. The chain combines TRBV12-3 or TRBV12-4 with TRBJ1-1; D is ambiguous. The CDR3 spans 14 residues.

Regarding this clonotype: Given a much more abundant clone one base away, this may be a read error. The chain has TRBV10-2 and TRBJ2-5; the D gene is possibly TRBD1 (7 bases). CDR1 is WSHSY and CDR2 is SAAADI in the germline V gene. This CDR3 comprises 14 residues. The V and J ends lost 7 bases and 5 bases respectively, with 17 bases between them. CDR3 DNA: TGCGCCAGCAATATAGGGGGCGCGGGGGAGACCCAGTACTTC. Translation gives CASNIGGAGETQYF.